These 28 T cell receptor beta chains came from one sample sequenced in a study of T cell responses to AZD1222 COVID-19 vaccine. Measured with immunoSEQ multiplex PCR; TCRdb has only the in-frame clones, and not every one. Of approximately 140,000 clones in the sample, around nine tenths were seen once. Sequencing used peripheral blood, obtained 28 days after the second AZD1222 dose. The receptors were gathered from an adult who received the AZD1222 COVID-19 vaccine.

V usage is TRBV20-1 and J usage is TRBJ2-1, with TRBD2 identical over 13 bases. V was pared by 3 bases and J by 7 bases, with 9 bases of the junction left unmatched. From germline, CDR1 is DFQATT and CDR2 SNEGSKA (reference sequence). This CDR3 region has 16 residues. Written as DNA, the CDR3 is TGCAGTGCTAGTGCCGCTCGGACTAGCGGGAGAAATGAGCAGTTCTTC. Translation gives CSASAARTSGRNEQFF.

The rearrangement links TRBV7-8 to TRBJ2-7; the match to TRBD1 covers 9 bases. The CDR3 is 13 amino acids. Germline CDR1 SGHVS, CDR2 FQNEAQ. V was pared by 5 bases and J by 3 bases, with 2 bases of the junction left unmatched. In nucleotides, the CDR3 is TGTGCCAGCAGCCCGGGACAGGGCTACGAGCAGTACTTC. Translating it yields CASSPGQGYEQYF.

The genes are TRBV2 and TRBJ1-5; TRBD1 matches at 9 bases. Germline V lookup: CDR1 SNHLY, CDR2 FYNNEI. J was trimmed by 7 bases and V by 4 bases; bases with no gene match: 5. The CDR3 runs to 14 residues. Written as DNA, the CDR3 is TGTGCCAGCAGTGCACAGGGGGCTGGGCAGCCCCAGCATTTT. Translating gives CASSAQGAGQPQHF.

The chain employs TRBV12-3 or TRBV12-4 and TRBJ1-1; D not resolved. The CDR3 sequence is 13 residues long. Trimming shortened V by 6 bases and J by 0 bases, and 8 bases separated the two germline ends. The CDR3 DNA reads TGTGCCAGCAGCCGCGGTCTGAACACTGAAGCTTTCTTT. Translating it yields CASSRGLNTEAFF.

The rearrangement joins TRBV19 to TRBJ1-2; D is uncertain. Trimming removed 3 bases from V and 8 bases from J, with 13 bases in between. The CDR3 is 13 amino acids. Germline V CDR1 and CDR2: LNHDA, SQIVND (reference sequence). CDR3 loop: CASSIAGWSGYTF. As DNA, the CDR3 is TGTGCCAGTAGTATTGCCGGGTGGTCCGGCTACACCTTC.

The chain carries TRBV13 and TRBJ2-3, with D perhaps TRBD2 (5 bases). The V and J ends lost 3 bases and 2 bases respectively, with 12 bases between them. The CDR3 spans 15 residues. Germline V CDR1 and CDR2: PRHDT, FYEKMQ (reference sequence). CDR3 in amino acids: CASSFGSGYTDTQYF. The CDR3 bases are TGTGCCAGCAGCTTTGGGAGCGGCTACACAGATACGCAGTATTTT. Combining the CDR3 with reference TRBV13 and TRBJ2-3 gives the whole variable domain AAGVIQSPRHLIKEKRETATLKCYPIPRHDTVYWYQQGPGQDPQFLISFYEKMQSDKGSIPDRFSAQQFSDYHSELNMSSLELGDSALYFCASSFGSGYTDTQYFGPGTRLTVL.

The chain links TRBV9 to TRBJ1-1, with a possible D match to TRBD1 (5 bases). The CDR3 length is 13 residues. The V end was cut by 0 bases, the J end by 7 bases, with 10 bases between. Per germline, CDR1 SGDLS and CDR2 YYNGEE. The CDR3 reads CASSVGPQGEAFF. CDR3 in DNA: TGTGCCAGCAGCGTAGGTCCCCAGGGTGAAGCTTTCTTT. The full variable domain, rest sourced from reference TRBV9 and TRBJ1-1, is DSGVTQTPKHLITATGQRVTLRCSPRSGDLSVYWYQQSLDQGLQFLIQYYNGEERAKGNILERFSAQQFPDLHSELNLSSLELGDSALYFCASSVGPQGEAFFGQGTRLTVV.

The J gene is TRBJ2-3, the V gene TRBV9; tentative D call: TRBD2 (6 bases). The CDR3 extends over 17 amino acids. Germline-derived CDR1 and CDR2 are SGDLS and YYNGEE. V lost 0 bases and J 1 base, leaving 15 bases between the germline ends. The CDR3 nucleotides read TGTGCCAGCAGCGTAGCCGCCCTAGCGACAGGCACAGATACGCAGTATTTT. It translates to CASSVAALATGTDTQYF. Full variable domain (rest looked up from reference TRBV9 and TRBJ2-3): DSGVTQTPKHLITATGQRVTLRCSPRSGDLSVYWYQQSLDQGLQFLIQYYNGEERAKGNILERFSAQQFPDLHSELNLSSLELGDSALYFCASSVAALATGTDTQYFGPGTRLTVL.

The chain has TRBV9 and TRBJ2-2; D call uncertain. CDR1 is SGDLS and CDR2 is YYNGEE in the germline V gene. The CDR3 loop spans 15 amino acids. The ends were cut back, 6 bases at V and 1 base at J, with 13 bases in the middle. In nucleotides, the CDR3 is TGTGCCAGCACGCTGGGGATTAGGAACACCGGGGAGCTGTTTTTT. Its protein is CASTLGIRNTGELFF.

The chain recombines TRBV6-4 with TRBJ2-1; D is unclear. This CDR3 region has 15 residues. Germline V gene sequence: CDR1 MRHNA, CDR2 SNTAGT. V lost 6 bases and J lost 3, with 15 bases in between. The DNA for the CDR3 is TGTGCCAGCAGGACCGAAGCTGGGGTCTACAATGAGCAGTTCTTC. Its protein is CASRTEAGVYNEQFF.

The chain recombines TRBV19 with TRBJ1-1; 7 bases line up with TRBD1. Trimming took 6 bases from V and 5 from J; bases not matched to a gene: 9. This CDR3 is built from 14 residues. CDR1 is LNHDA and CDR2 is SQIVND in the germline V gene (reference sequence). The CDR3 nucleotides are TGTGCCAGTAGCACCAACAGGGGTCGGACTGAAGCTTTCTTT. This gives the protein CASSTNRGRTEAFF.

This clone appeared a single time. This chain joins TRBV19 and TRBJ1-5, with no clear D. V was pared by 2 bases and J by 3 bases, with 8 bases between. The V gene's germline CDR1 is LNHDA and CDR2 SQIVND (reference sequence). The CDR3 spans 14 residues. CDR3 bases: TGTGCCAGTAGTATATCCGGTGACAATCAGCCCCAGCATTTT. It codes for CASSISGDNQPQHF.

In DNA form, the CDR3 reads TGTGCCAGCAGTGCCCAGGGTTTATGGGTCTCACCCCTCCACTTT. Translation: CASSAQGLWVSPLHF. J is TRBJ1-6 and V is TRBV27; TRBD1 is a possible D gene (5 bases). V gave up 5 bases and J gave up 10 bases, with 18 bases separating them. The CDR3 has 15 residues. CDR1 is MNHEY and CDR2 is SMNVEV in the germline V gene (reference sequence).

Note on this clone: Within the sample, other DNA sequences also encode this same CDR3. The V call is TRBV5-1, the J call TRBJ2-3; no clear D. The CDR3 is 14 residues long. V was clipped by 0 bases and J by 2 bases, with 7 bases between them. CDR1 is SGHRS, CDR2 YFSETQ, per germline. The CDR3 reads CASSLGPSTDTQYF. CDR3 coding DNA: TGCGCCAGCAGCTTGGGGCCCTCCACAGATACGCAGTATTTT.

CDR3 protein: CASRNHRGSLNSPLHF. DNA for the CDR3: TGTGCCAGCAGAAACCACAGGGGTAGTTTAAATTCACCCCTCCACTTT. The chain is built from TRBV11-2 and TRBJ1-6; 7 bases map to TRBD1. After removal of 6 bases from V and 7 bases from J, the junction contained 12 bases not matched to a gene. CDR3 size: 16 residues. The germline gives CDR1 SGHAT, CDR2 FQNNGV.

The chain employs TRBV5-5 and TRBJ2-1, with 7 positions matching TRBD1. The ends lost 4 bases at V and 2 bases at J; junction bases unmatched: 6. CDR3 length: 15 amino acids. Looked up from germline, CDR1 is SGHKS and CDR2 is YYEKEE (reference sequence). This CDR3 is CASSRPTGAYNEQFF. As DNA, the CDR3 is TGTGCCAGCAGCCGCCCCACAGGGGCCTACAATGAGCAGTTCTTC. Using reference TRBV5-5 and TRBJ2-1 for the parts outside the CDR3, the full variable domain is DAGVTQSPTHLIKTRGQQVTLRCSPISGHKSVSWYQQVLGQGPQFIFQYYEKEERGRGNFPDRFSARQFPNYSSELNVNALLLGDSALYLCASSRPTGAYNEQFFGPGTRLTVL.

This clone was seen a handful of times. The chain uses TRBV15 and TRBJ1-1; 7 bases are shared with TRBD1. The J segment lost 4 bases and the V segment lost 6 bases, leaving 8 bases of the junction unmatched. This CDR3 contains 14 residues. CDR1 and CDR2 from the germline V gene are LNHNV and YYDKDF (reference sequence). CDR3 in amino acids: CATRPTGWGTEAFF. CDR3 nucleotide sequence: TGTGCCACCAGACCGACAGGGTGGGGCACTGAAGCTTTCTTT. Full variable domain (remainder filled in from reference TRBV15 and TRBJ1-1): DAMVIQNPRYQVTQFGKPVTLSCSQTLNHNVMYWYQQKSSQAPKLLFHYYDKDFNNEADTPDNFQSRRPNTSFCFLDIRSPGLGDTAMYLCATRPTGWGTEAFFGQGTRLTVV.

This clone was observed a few times. This chain uses TRBV7-9 with TRBJ1-3; D uncertain. Germline values: CDR1 SEHNR, CDR2 FQNEAQ (reference sequence). Deletions cut 3 bases from V and 2 bases from J, with 11 bases between. The CDR3 covers 15 residues. The DNA for the CDR3 is TGTGCCAGCAGCTTGGGAGGAGGGACTGGAAACACCATATATTTT. Translating it yields CASSLGGGTGNTIYF.

This clone was detected only a few times. V and J are TRBV29-1 and TRBJ1-5, with 8 bases fitting TRBD1. CDR1 is SQVTM and CDR2 is ANQGSEA in the germline V gene. CDR3 length: 16 residues. The junction had 7 bases not matched to a gene; V was cut back by 3 bases and J by 0 bases. CDR3 nucleotide sequence: TGCAGCGTTGATGGACAGGGCGGCTATAGCAATCAGCCCCAGCATTTT. It is translated as CSVDGQGGYSNQPQHF.

This chain links TRBV30 with TRBJ1-5; D not certain. V was shortened by 0 bases and J by 4 bases, with 10 bases between the two germline ends. This CDR3 is built from 14 residues. Per the germline V gene, CDR1 is GTSNPN and CDR2 is SVGIG (reference sequence). This CDR3 is CAWSVEGWNQPQHF. The CDR3 DNA reads as TGTGCCTGGAGTGTGGAGGGTTGGAATCAGCCCCAGCATTTT.

The V call is TRBV4-2, the J call TRBJ1-5, with D possibly being TRBD1 (5 bases). Germline V gene lookup returns CDR1 LGHNA and CDR2 YNFKEQ. Trimming took off 0 bases at V and 5 bases at J, with 11 bases between the two ends. This CDR3 has 15 amino acids. The CDR3 is CASSQDSGGDQPQHF. The CDR3 coding sequence is TGTGCCAGCAGCCAAGATAGTGGGGGGGATCAGCCCCAGCATTTT.

V usage is TRBV9 and J usage is TRBJ2-5, with D possibly matching TRBD2 (5 bases). The CDR3 contains 13 residues. The V gene lost 4 bases and the J gene lost 3 bases, with 10 bases spanning the gap. CDR1 is SGDLS, CDR2 YYNGEE, per germline. CDR3 region: CASSPGLKETQYF. CDR3 in DNA: TGTGCCAGCAGCCCAGGACTCAAAGAGACCCAGTACTTC.

The chain uses TRBV7-2 and TRBJ1-6; TRBD1 matches 8 bases. The V gene's germline CDR1 is SGHTA and CDR2 FQGNSA. CDR3 length: 16 amino acids. The junction had 9 bases not matched to a gene; V was cut back by 2 bases and J by 9 bases. The chain's CDR3 is CASSLKTGGIGSPLHF. CDR3 DNA: TGTGCCAGCAGCTTAAAAACAGGGGGAATCGGTTCACCCCTCCACTTT.

The chain joins TRBV20-1 to TRBJ1-4; D is unresolved. The CDR3 extends over 11 amino acids. V lost 8 bases and J lost 8, with 12 bases in between. CDR1 is DFQATT and CDR2 is SNEGSKA in the germline V gene (reference sequence). CDR3 loop: CSTLSGEKLFF. The CDR3 DNA follows: TGCAGTACCCTGTCTGGAGAAAAACTGTTTTTT.

The J gene is TRBJ2-3, the V gene TRBV5-4; TRBD1 aligns across 7 bases. CDR1 and CDR2 from the germline V gene are SGHNT and YYREEE (reference sequence). This CDR3 has 15 residues. V dropped 4 bases and J dropped 3; count of bases not matched to a gene: 8. The chain's CDR3 is CASSHRGAPTDTQYF. The CDR3 DNA reads as TGTGCCAGCAGCCACAGGGGCGCTCCGACAGATACGCAGTATTTT.

The chain employs TRBV5-4 and TRBJ1-6, with D possibly matching TRBD1 (5 bases). This CDR3 has 13 residues. Germline assignment: CDR1 SGHNT and CDR2 YYREEE (reference sequence). V dropped 0 bases and J dropped 9 bases, with 7 bases sitting between them. The CDR3 here is CASSLETGSPLHF. The CDR3, as DNA: TGTGCCAGCAGCTTGGAAACAGGTTCACCCCTCCACTTT.

V and J are TRBV13 and TRBJ2-1; D might be TRBD2 (5 bases). The CDR3 has 16 amino acids. CDR1 and CDR2 (germline): PRHDT, FYEKMQ (reference sequence). V lost 5 bases to trimming and J lost 0 bases, with 14 bases between them. DNA for the CDR3: TGTGCCAGCAGCCCCGACGAGGGTCCCTCCTACAATGAGCAGTTCTTC. Its protein is CASSPDEGPSYNEQFF.

This clone was counted once. The chain uses TRBV21-1 and TRBJ1-2; whether TRBD1, the table's D call, matches the DNA was not checked. TRBV21-1 is listed as a pseudogene. This CDR3 is built from 16 residues. CDR3 in amino acids: CASSKGATGVDCGYTF. For the CDR3, the DNA is TGTGCCAGCAGCAAAGGGGCCACAGGGGTAGATTGTGGCTACACCTTC.